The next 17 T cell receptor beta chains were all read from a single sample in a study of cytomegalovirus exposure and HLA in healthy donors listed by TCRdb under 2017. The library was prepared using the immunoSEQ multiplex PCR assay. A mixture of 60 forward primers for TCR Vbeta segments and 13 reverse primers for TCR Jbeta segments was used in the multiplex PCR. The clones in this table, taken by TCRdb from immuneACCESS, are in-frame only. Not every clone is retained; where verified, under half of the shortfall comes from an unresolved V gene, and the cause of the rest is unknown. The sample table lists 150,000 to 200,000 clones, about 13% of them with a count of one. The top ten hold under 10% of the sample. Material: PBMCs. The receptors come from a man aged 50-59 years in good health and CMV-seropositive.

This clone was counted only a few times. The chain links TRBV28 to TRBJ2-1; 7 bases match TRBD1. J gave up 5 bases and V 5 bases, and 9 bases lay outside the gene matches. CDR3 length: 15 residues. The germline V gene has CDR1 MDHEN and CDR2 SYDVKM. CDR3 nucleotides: TGTGCCAGCAGTACACCGCGGACAGGTAACAATGAGCAGTTCTTC. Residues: CASSTPRTGNNEQFF. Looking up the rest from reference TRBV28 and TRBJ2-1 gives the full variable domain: DVKVTQSSRYLVKRTGEKVFLECVQDMDHENMFWYRQDPGLGLRLIYFSYDVKMKEKGDIPEGYSVSREKKERFSLILESASTNQTSMYLCASSTPRTGNNEQFFGPGTRLTVL.

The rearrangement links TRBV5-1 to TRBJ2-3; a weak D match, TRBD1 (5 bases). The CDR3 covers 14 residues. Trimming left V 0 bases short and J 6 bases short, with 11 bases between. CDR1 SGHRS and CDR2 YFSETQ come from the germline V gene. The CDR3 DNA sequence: TGCGCCAGCAGCTTGGGTGGGGCTACGGATACGCAGTATTTT. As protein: CASSLGGATDTQYF.

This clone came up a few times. CDR3 DNA: TGTGCCAGCAGTTACGGACAAGGGTCGACTGAAGCTTTCTTT. Encoded protein: CASSYGQGSTEAFF. V is TRBV6-5 and J is TRBJ1-1; D is possibly TRBD1 (5 bases). Germline V gene sequence: CDR1 MNHEY, CDR2 SVGAGI. CDR3 length: 14 residues. Trimming removed 2 bases from V and 5 bases from J, with 12 bases in between.

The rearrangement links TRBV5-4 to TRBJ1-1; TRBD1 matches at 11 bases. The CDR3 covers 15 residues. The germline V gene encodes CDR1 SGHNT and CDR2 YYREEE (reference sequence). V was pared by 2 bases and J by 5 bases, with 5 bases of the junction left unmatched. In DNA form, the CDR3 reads TGTGCCAGCAGCTTATCCGGGACAGGGGGAACTGAAGCTTTCTTT. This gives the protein CASSLSGTGGTEAFF. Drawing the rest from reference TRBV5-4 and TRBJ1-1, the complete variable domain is ETGVTQSPTHLIKTRGQQVTLRCSSQSGHNTVSWYQQALGQGPQFIFQYYREEENGRGNFPPRFSGLQFPNYSSELNVNALELDDSALYLCASSLSGTGGTEAFFGQGTRLTVV.

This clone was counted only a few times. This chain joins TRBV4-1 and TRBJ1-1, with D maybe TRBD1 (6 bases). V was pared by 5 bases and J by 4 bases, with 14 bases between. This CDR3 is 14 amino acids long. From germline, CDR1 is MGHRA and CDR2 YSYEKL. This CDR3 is CASSYRTESTEAFF. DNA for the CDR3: TGCGCCAGCAGCTACCGGACAGAAAGCACTGAAGCTTTCTTT.

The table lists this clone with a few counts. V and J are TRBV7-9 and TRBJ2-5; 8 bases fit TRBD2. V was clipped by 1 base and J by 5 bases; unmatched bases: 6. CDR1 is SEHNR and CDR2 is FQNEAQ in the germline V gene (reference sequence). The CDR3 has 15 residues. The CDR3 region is CASSLGGLASETQYF. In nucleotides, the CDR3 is TGTGCCAGCAGCTTAGGAGGACTAGCTTCTGAGACCCAGTACTTC.

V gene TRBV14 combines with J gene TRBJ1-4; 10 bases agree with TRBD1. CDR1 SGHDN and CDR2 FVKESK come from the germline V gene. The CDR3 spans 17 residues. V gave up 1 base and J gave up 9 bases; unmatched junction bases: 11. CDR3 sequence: CASSQVVPGTGDKKLFF. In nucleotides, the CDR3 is TGTGCCAGCAGCCAAGTAGTTCCCGGGACAGGGGACAAAAAACTGTTTTTT.

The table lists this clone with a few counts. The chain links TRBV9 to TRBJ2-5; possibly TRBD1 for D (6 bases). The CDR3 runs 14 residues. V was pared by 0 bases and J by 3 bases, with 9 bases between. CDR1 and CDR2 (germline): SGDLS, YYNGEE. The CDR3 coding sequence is TGTGCCAGCAGCGTAGACCCAGGGGAAGAGACCCAGTACTTC. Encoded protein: CASSVDPGEETQYF.

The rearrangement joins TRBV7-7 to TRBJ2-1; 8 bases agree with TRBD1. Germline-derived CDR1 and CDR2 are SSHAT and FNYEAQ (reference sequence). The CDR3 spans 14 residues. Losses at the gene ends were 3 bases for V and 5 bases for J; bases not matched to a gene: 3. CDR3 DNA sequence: TGTGCCAGCAGCTTCGGGACAGGTAACAATGAGCAGTTCTTC. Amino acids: CASSFGTGNNEQFF.

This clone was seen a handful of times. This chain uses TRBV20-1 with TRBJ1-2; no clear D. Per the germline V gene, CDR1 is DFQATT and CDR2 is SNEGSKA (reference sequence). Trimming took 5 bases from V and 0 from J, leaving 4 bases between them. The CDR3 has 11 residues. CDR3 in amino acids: CSAPANYGYTF. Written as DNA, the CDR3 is TGCAGTGCTCCCGCTAACTATGGCTACACCTTC.

CDR3 nucleotide sequence: TGTGCCAGCAAAACAGGAGCTAATCAGCCCCAGCATTTT. It encodes CASKTGANQPQHF. This sequence joins TRBV2 and TRBJ1-5; maybe TRBD1 (5 bases). CDR1 and CDR2 from the germline V gene are SNHLY and FYNNEI. The length of the CDR3 is 13 residues. V was pared by 7 bases and J by 4 bases, with 11 bases between.

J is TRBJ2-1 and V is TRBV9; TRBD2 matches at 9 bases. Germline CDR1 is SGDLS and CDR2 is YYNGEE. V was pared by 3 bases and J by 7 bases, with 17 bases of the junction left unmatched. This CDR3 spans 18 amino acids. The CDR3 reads CASSAPGGLGGGANEQFF. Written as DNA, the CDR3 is TGTGCCAGCAGCGCCCCGGGTGGGTTGGGCGGGGGGGCGAATGAGCAGTTCTTC. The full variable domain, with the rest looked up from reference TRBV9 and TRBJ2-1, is DSGVTQTPKHLITATGQRVTLRCSPRSGDLSVYWYQQSLDQGLQFLIQYYNGEERAKGNILERFSAQQFPDLHSELNLSSLELGDSALYFCASSAPGGLGGGANEQFFGPGTRLTVL.

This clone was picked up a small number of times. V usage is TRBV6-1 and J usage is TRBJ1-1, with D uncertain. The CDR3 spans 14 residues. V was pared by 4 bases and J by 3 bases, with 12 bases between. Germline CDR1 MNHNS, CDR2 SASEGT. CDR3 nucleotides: TGTGCCAGCAGTGTCCATACTAGGGACACTGAAGCTTTCTTT. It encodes CASSVHTRDTEAFF.

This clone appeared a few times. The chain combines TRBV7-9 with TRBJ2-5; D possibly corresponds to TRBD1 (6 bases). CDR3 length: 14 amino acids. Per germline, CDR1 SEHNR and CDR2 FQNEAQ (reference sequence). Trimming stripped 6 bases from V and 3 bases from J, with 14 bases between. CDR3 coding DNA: TGTGCCAGCAGTGGCCTGGCAGGGGAAGAGACCCAGTACTTC. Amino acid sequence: CASSGLAGEETQYF. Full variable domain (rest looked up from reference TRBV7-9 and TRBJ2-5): DTGVSQNPRHKITKRGQNVTFRCDPISEHNRLYWYRQTLGQGPEFLTYFQNEAQLEKSRLLSDRFSAERPKGSFSTLEIQRTEQGDSAMYLCASSGLAGEETQYFGPGTRLLVL.

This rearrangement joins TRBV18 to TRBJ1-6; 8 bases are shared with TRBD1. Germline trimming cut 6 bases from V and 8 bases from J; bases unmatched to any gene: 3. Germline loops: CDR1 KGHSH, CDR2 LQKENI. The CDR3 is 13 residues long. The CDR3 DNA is TGTGCCAGCTCGGGACAGGCGGATTCACCCCTCCACTTT. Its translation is CASSGQADSPLHF.

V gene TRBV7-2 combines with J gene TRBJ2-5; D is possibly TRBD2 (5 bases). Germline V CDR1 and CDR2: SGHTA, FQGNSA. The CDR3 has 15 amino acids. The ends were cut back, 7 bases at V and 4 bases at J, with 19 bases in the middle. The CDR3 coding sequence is TGTGCCAGCAACTTGATTGGGCAGGAGGTAGAGACCCAGTACTTC. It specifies CASNLIGQEVETQYF.

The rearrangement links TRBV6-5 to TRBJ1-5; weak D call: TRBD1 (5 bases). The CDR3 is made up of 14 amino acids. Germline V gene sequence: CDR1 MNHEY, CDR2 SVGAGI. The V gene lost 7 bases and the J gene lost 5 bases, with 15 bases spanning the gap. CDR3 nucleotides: TGTGCCAGCACCTACGGGGGGGTGGATCAGCCCCAGCATTTT. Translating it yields CASTYGGVDQPQHF.